Listed here are 26 T cell receptor beta chains from one sample, sequenced in a study of Graves' ophthalmopathy and Graves' hyperthyroidism. The authors amplified TCR beta CDR3 regions from RNA transcripts. Following a first-round RT-PCR that used HTBI primers, a second-round multiplex PCR was carried out. TCRdb re-called the multiplex PCR reads with MiXCR, one entry per CDR3 protein. The table lists approximately 500,000 distinct CDR3 sequences, around an eighth of them singletons. Sequencing was performed on blood. The receptors were gathered from a woman in her thirties with Graves' ophthalmopathy.

The chain uses TRBV30 and TRBJ1-5; no reliable D call. The CDR3 extends over 14 amino acids. The V end was cut by 4 bases, the J end by 0 bases, with 10 bases between. Germline assignment: CDR1 GTSNPN and CDR2 SVGIG (reference sequence). The CDR3 DNA is TGTGCCTGGACCTGGCAATATAGCAATCAGCCCCAGCATTTT. Its protein product is CAWTWQYSNQPQHF.

The J gene is TRBJ2-2, the V gene TRBV11-2; unclear D gene. V was cut by 5 bases and J by 5 bases, with 12 bases left in between. The length of the CDR3 is 14 residues. The germline CDR1 and CDR2 sequences are SGHAT and FQNNGV. The CDR3 sequence: CASSPNLGTGELFF. Written as DNA, the CDR3 is TGTGCCAGCAGCCCAAACCTTGGGACCGGGGAGCTGTTTTTT.

This clonotype occurred a few times. A read error may produce the germline difference seen at one junction end. This chain uses TRBV10-3 with TRBJ2-4, with TRBD2 as a possible D gene (7 bases). There are 14 residues in the CDR3. Germline V gives CDR1 ENHRY, CDR2 SYGVKD. In DNA form, the CDR3 reads TGTGCCATCAGTGAGTTGTGGGAGCGGGACATTAAGTACTTC. Its translation is CAISELWERDIKYF.

The chain links TRBV6-5 to TRBJ2-5, with 7 bases matching TRBD1. Looked up from germline, CDR1 is MNHEY and CDR2 is SVGAGI. Trimming at V came to 4 bases and at J to 2 bases, leaving 10 bases not matched to a gene. CDR3 length equals 16 residues. CDR3 residues: CASSSRDSAAQETQYF. In DNA form, the CDR3 reads TGTGCCAGCAGTTCCAGGGACAGCGCGGCTCAAGAGACCCAGTACTTC.

The V call is TRBV14, the J call TRBJ1-5, with TRBD1 matching 7 bases. The CDR3 length is 14 residues. CDR1 and CDR2 (germline): SGHDN, FVKESK. The V segment lost 6 bases and the J segment 6 bases; nucleotides outside the gene matches: 8. This CDR3 reads CASRPYRGGQPQHF. CDR3 nucleotides: TGTGCCAGCAGACCCTACAGGGGTGGTCAGCCCCAGCATTTT.

In its sample, this clonotype was seen many times. The J gene is TRBJ1-1, the V gene TRBV5-1, with D perhaps matching TRBD1 (5 bases). Trimming left V 3 bases short and J 4 bases short, with 19 bases between. From germline, CDR1 is SGHRS and CDR2 YFSETQ. The CDR3 is 16 residues long. The CDR3 protein is CASSSGSVNWGTEAFF. CDR3 DNA: TGCGCCAGCAGCTCAGGGTCTGTAAACTGGGGCACTGAAGCTTTCTTT.

Turning to this clonotype: This clone may be a read error of a much larger clone one base away. J is TRBJ2-2 and V is TRBV6-5; 8 bases align to TRBD2. The germline gives CDR1 MNHEY, CDR2 SVGAGI. This CDR3 has 17 amino acids. CDR3 in amino acids: CASSYPSGGSHTGELCF. The CDR3 region has the DNA TGTGCCAGCAGTTACCCTTCGGGGGGGTCCCACACCGGGGAGCTGTGTTTT.

This clonotype was found many times. This rearrangement joins TRBV7-8 to TRBJ1-1; tentatively, D is TRBD1 (5 bases). Germline V CDR1 and CDR2: SGHVS, FQNEAQ. This CDR3 is built from 13 residues. With 1 base removed from V and 3 bases from J, the gap between germline ends came to 6 bases. The CDR3 here is CASSLVGDTEAFF. CDR3 nucleotide sequence: TGTGCCAGCAGCTTAGTGGGGGACACTGAAGCTTTCTTT. The full variable domain, rest sourced from reference TRBV7-8 and TRBJ1-1, is GAGVSQSPRYKVAKRGQDVALRCDPISGHVSLFWYQQALGQGPEFLTYFQNEAQLDKSGLPSDRFFAERPEGSVSTLKIQRTQQEDSAVYLCASSLVGDTEAFFGQGTRLTVV.

With regard to this clonotype: One junction end does not reproduce the germline sequence, and a read error may be involved. The gene calls are TRBV4-2 and TRBJ2-5; 15 nucleotides align to TRBD2. Germline CDR1 is LGHNA and CDR2 is YNFKEQ. The CDR3 is 19 residues long. CDR3 sequence reads: CASGQDSGGLAGGGETQYF. CDR3 nucleotides: TGTGCCAGCGGCCAAGATAGTGGGGGACTAGCGGGAGGTGGAGAGACCCAGTACTTC.

The V gene is TRBV6-1, the J gene TRBJ1-1, with D perhaps TRBD1 (5 bases). Germline V gene lookup returns CDR1 MNHNS and CDR2 SASEGT. Trimming took 8 bases from V and 4 from J, leaving 17 bases between them. This CDR3 is 14 amino acids long. Here the CDR3 DNA reads TGTGCCAGCTCTGGGGAGGGGTTGCCCACTGAAGCTTTCTTT. Translation: CASSGEGLPTEAFF.

This clonotype was seen many times. V gene TRBV7-3 combines with J gene TRBJ2-2; 13 bases are a match to TRBD2. The V gene end was trimmed by 1 base and the J gene end by 0 bases; junction bases not matched to a gene: 2. This CDR3 has 18 amino acids. CDR1 SGHTA and CDR2 FQGTGA come from the germline V gene. CDR3 sequence reads: CASSLKGLAGTNTGELFF. CDR3 nucleotides: TGTGCCAGCAGCTTAAAGGGACTAGCGGGGACGAACACCGGGGAGCTGTTTTTT.

This chain joins TRBV30 and TRBJ2-7, with 7 positions matching TRBD2. The CDR3 totals 13 residues. The ends lost 0 bases at V and 7 bases at J; junction bases unmatched: 6. CDR1 and CDR2 from the germline V gene are GTSNPN and SVGIG (reference sequence). The DNA of the CDR3 is TGTGCCTGGAGTGTCAGACTAGCAGGAGAGCAGTACTTC. Its translation: CAWSVRLAGEQYF.

This clonotype was recorded many times. The CDR3 reads CASSPCEQYF. CDR3 nucleotides: TGTGCCAGCAGCCCGTGCGAGCAGTACTTC. The chain joins TRBV7-2 to TRBJ2-7; D gene ambiguous. The V gene lost 5 bases and the J gene lost 6 bases, with 5 bases spanning the gap. This CDR3 is built from 10 residues. In germline, CDR1 is SGHTA, CDR2 FQGNSA.

At least ten counts were recorded for this clonotype. V is TRBV12-3 or TRBV12-4 and J is TRBJ2-3; no clear D. This CDR3 is built from 11 residues. Trimming took off 5 bases at V and 0 bases at J, with 0 bases between the two ends. The CDR3 DNA follows: TGTGCCAGCAGTAGCACAGATACGCAGTATTTT. This encodes CASSSTDTQYF.

This clonotype was recorded at least ten times. The V gene is TRBV7-9, the J gene TRBJ2-5; D is unclear. Germline assignment: CDR1 SEHNR and CDR2 FQNEAQ (reference sequence). The ends were cut back, 0 bases at V and 2 bases at J, with 4 bases in the middle. CDR3 size: 13 residues. CDR3 coding DNA: TGTGCCAGCAGCTTAGCCAATCAAGAGACCCAGTACTTC. It specifies CASSLANQETQYF. The full variable domain, its missing parts supplied by reference TRBV7-9 and TRBJ2-5, is DTGVSQNPRHKITKRGQNVTFRCDPISEHNRLYWYRQTLGQGPEFLTYFQNEAQLEKSRLLSDRFSAERPKGSFSTLEIQRTEQGDSAMYLCASSLANQETQYFGPGTRLLVL.

This clonotype was counted many times. The gene calls are TRBV11-2 and TRBJ2-7; no reliable D call. The CDR3 has 12 residues. Germline V gene sequence: CDR1 SGHAT, CDR2 FQNNGV. Deletions cut 5 bases from V and 9 bases from J, with 14 bases between. CDR3 in amino acids: CASSASSQVQYF. The CDR3 DNA sequence: TGTGCCAGCAGCGCGTCAAGTCAGGTGCAGTACTTC.

The chain uses TRBV28 and TRBJ2-7, with a possible D match to TRBD1 (6 bases). Germline values: CDR1 MDHEN, CDR2 SYDVKM. The CDR3 contains 15 residues. CDR3 sequence reads: CASSRYDRLPYEQCV. The CDR3 DNA reads as TGTGCCAGCAGCCGTTATGACAGGTTGCCCTACGAGCAGTGCGTG.

Many counts were recorded for this clonotype. The CDR3 DNA reads as TGTGCCAGCAGTTACGAAACTCAGCCCCAGCATTTT. This encodes CASSYETQPQHF. The rearrangement joins TRBV6-5 to TRBJ1-5, with D unresolved. Germline V lookup: CDR1 MNHEY, CDR2 SVGAGI. V shed 2 bases and J shed 6 bases, with 5 bases lying between them. This CDR3 contains 12 residues.

This clonotype has ten or more counts. The chain joins TRBV19 to TRBJ1-5, with unresolved D. This CDR3 comprises 17 residues. Trimming left V 2 bases short and J 3 bases short, with 17 bases between. Germline CDR1 and CDR2: LNHDA and SQIVND (reference sequence). CDR3 DNA: TGTGCCAGTAGTATATTGAGTCCGGATGTGGACAATCAGCCCCAGCATTTT. It translates to CASSILSPDVDNQPQHF.

There are many counts of this clonotype. The rearrangement links TRBV6-1 to TRBJ2-7; 13 bases are a match to TRBD2. Trimming removed 6 bases from V and 9 bases from J; junction bases left unmatched: 11. Germline lookup yields CDR1 MNHNS and CDR2 SASEGT. This CDR3 is 15 amino acids long. For the CDR3, the DNA is TGTGCCAGCAGATGGACTAGCGGGAGTTCCCGGGCGCAGTACTTC. This codes for CASRWTSGSSRAQYF.

This chain links TRBV12-3 or TRBV12-4 with TRBJ2-5; possible D gene TRBD1, 7 bases. The CDR3 spans 15 residues. Trimming removed 5 bases from V and 5 bases from J, with 18 bases in between. CDR3 loop: CASSHQGEAGETQYF. The CDR3 coding sequence is TGTGCCAGCAGTCACCAGGGGGAGGCGGGTGAGACCCAGTACTTC.

The chain joins TRBV6-1 to TRBJ1-2; no reliable D call. Trimming stripped 7 bases from V and 6 bases from J, with 24 bases between. Germline V lookup: CDR1 MNHNS, CDR2 SASEGT. The CDR3 runs 16 residues. The CDR3 loop reads CASTAFSETGFDGYTF. CDR3 coding DNA: TGTGCCAGCACAGCGTTTTCGGAGACTGGATTCGATGGCTACACCTTC.

This clonotype was counted many times. The chain combines TRBV6-5 with TRBJ2-5; D unresolved. Trimming pared 0 bases from V and 4 bases from J, leaving 9 bases between. The germline CDR1 and CDR2 sequences are MNHEY and SVGAGI. CDR3 size: 14 residues. CDR3 DNA sequence: TGTGCCAGCAGTTACTCGGCGTCCCCAGAGACCCAGTACTTC. Encoded protein: CASSYSASPETQYF.

This clonotype has ten or more counts. The V call is TRBV2, the J call TRBJ1-2; D is ambiguous. V was trimmed by 6 bases and J by 4 bases, leaving 12 bases between them. There are 13 residues in the CDR3. CDR1 and CDR2 (germline): SNHLY, FYNNEI. For the CDR3, the DNA is TGTGCCAGCAGGAGTCCAGCTATCTATGGCTACACCTTC. Protein sequence: CASRSPAIYGYTF.

J is TRBJ2-3 and V is TRBV18, with D perhaps matching TRBD2 (6 bases). Trimming shortened V by 0 bases and J by 3 bases, and 7 bases separated the two germline ends. CDR1 KGHSH and CDR2 LQKENI come from the germline V gene. The CDR3 is 14 residues long. This CDR3 reads CASSPPGLTDTQYF. The CDR3 DNA follows: TGTGCCAGCTCACCACCGGGACTTACAGATACGCAGTATTTT.

This clonotype was seen ten or more times. The J gene is TRBJ1-1, the V gene TRBV28; D gene unclear. Germline CDR1 reads MDHEN; CDR2 reads SYDVKM. Trimming pared 6 bases from V and 7 bases from J, leaving 12 bases between. CDR3 length equals 12 residues. CDR3 coding DNA: TGTGCCAGCAGGGACTTATTGAGTGAAGCTTTCTTT. Residues: CASRDLLSEAFF.